This TCR beta chain was identified during a study of T cell changes during pregnancy in multiple sclerosis. Sequenced by immunoSEQ multiplex PCR; TCRdb stores in-frame clones only, minus some. The sample carries tens of thousands of clones, over 90% recorded once. In germline, CDR1 is MNHEY, CDR2 SMNVEV (reference sequence). Trimming cost V 5 bases and J 4 bases, with 14 bases left between them. The length of the CDR3 is 14 residues. The chain employs TRBV27 and TRBJ1-1, with D unresolved. The TCR comes from a female donor with multiple sclerosis, enrolled in a pregnancy study. This specimen consisted of peripheral blood, obtained in the second trimester of pregnancy. This CDR3 reads CASSAQPPGTEAFF. For the CDR3, the DNA is TGTGCCAGCAGTGCGCAACCCCCCGGCACTGAAGCTTTCTTT.